These T cell receptor beta chains were read from a single sample in a study of T cells in localized non-small cell lung cancer. Measured with immunoSEQ multiplex PCR; TCRdb has only the in-frame clones, and not every one. This table holds fewer than 20,000 clones, roughly 84% found once. Source: peripheral blood, taken before any cancer treatment. Every receptor here comes from a male donor aged 60 or over with stage I lung adenocarcinoma. Each CDR3 is given without its conserved first and last residue. D genes are given only for firm matches.

D: NA; V: TRBV2; CDR3: ASSLYQGTNEKLF
D: NA; V: TRBV19; CDR3: ASGPSGNTIY
D: NA; V: TRBV5-1; CDR3: ASSRRQDTGELF
D: TRBD1; V: TRBV4-2; CDR3: ASSQAGTGGGKQY
D: TRBD1; V: TRBV12-5; CDR3: ASGPGQGKAF
D: TRBD1; V: TRBV7-2; CDR3: ASSLSGQGTTGYT
D: NA; V: TRBV28; CDR3: ASSSPSMNTEAF
D: NA; V: TRBV6-6; CDR3: ASSYSLGTQY
D: NA; V: TRBV28; CDR3: ASSLGGNEQF
D: TRBD1; V: TRBV30; CDR3: AWRVGTGEAF
D: NA; V: TRBV7-8; CDR3: ASSLNRGTGGGELF